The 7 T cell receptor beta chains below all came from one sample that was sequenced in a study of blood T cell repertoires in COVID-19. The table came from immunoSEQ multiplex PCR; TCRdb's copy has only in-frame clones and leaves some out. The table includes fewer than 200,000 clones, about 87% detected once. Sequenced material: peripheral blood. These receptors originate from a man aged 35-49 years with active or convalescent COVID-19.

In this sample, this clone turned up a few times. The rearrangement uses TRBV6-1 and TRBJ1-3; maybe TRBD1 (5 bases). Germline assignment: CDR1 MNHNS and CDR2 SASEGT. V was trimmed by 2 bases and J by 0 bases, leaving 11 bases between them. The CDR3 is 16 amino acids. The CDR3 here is CASSEPGAFSGNTIYF. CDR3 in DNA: TGTGCCAGCAGTGAACCTGGGGCCTTCTCTGGAAACACCATATATTTT.

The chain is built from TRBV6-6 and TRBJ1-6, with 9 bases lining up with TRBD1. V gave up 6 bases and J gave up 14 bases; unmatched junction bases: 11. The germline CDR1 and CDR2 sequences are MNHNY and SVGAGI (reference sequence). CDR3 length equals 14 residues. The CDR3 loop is CASRENRGLGSLHF. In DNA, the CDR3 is TGTGCCAGCAGGGAAAACAGGGGGCTCGGGTCCCTCCACTTT.

CDR3 sequence (DNA): TGTGCCTGGAGTGTATATGGGGCACGGCAGCCCCAGCATTTT. Encoded protein: CAWSVYGARQPQHF. The chain links TRBV30 to TRBJ1-5; D perhaps matches TRBD1 (5 bases). This CDR3 region has 14 residues. V was cut by 0 bases and J by 7 bases, with 13 bases left in between. CDR1 is GTSNPN and CDR2 is SVGIG in the germline V gene (reference sequence).

The CDR3 here is CASSVGREFNYGYTF. The CDR3 nucleotides are TGTGCCAGCAGCGTAGGGCGGGAATTTAACTATGGCTACACCTTC. The chain couples TRBV9 to TRBJ1-2; D not resolved. V lost 0 bases and J 1 base, leaving 10 bases between the germline ends. CDR1 is SGDLS, CDR2 YYNGEE, per germline. This CDR3 has 15 residues. Full variable domain (rest looked up from reference TRBV9 and TRBJ1-2): DSGVTQTPKHLITATGQRVTLRCSPRSGDLSVYWYQQSLDQGLQFLIQYYNGEERAKGNILERFSAQQFPDLHSELNLSSLELGDSALYFCASSVGREFNYGYTFGSGTRLTVV.

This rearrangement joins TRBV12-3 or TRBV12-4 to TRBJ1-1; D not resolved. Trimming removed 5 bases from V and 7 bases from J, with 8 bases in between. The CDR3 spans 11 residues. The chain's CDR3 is CASSRSLEAFF. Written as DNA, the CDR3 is TGTGCCAGCAGTCGGTCCCTTGAAGCTTTCTTT.

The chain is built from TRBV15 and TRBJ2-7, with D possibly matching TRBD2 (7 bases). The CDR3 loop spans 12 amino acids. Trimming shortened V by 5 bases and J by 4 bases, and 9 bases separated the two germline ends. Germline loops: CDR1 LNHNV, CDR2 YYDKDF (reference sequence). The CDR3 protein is CATSRGAYEQYF. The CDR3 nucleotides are TGTGCCACCAGCCGGGGGGCATACGAGCAGTACTTC.

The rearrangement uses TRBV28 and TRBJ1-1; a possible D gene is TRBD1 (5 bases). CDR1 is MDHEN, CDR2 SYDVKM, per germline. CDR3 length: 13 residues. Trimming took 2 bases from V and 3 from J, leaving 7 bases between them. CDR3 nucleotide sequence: TGTGCCAGCAGTTTAAAGGGGTACACTGAAGCTTTCTTT. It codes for CASSLKGYTEAFF.